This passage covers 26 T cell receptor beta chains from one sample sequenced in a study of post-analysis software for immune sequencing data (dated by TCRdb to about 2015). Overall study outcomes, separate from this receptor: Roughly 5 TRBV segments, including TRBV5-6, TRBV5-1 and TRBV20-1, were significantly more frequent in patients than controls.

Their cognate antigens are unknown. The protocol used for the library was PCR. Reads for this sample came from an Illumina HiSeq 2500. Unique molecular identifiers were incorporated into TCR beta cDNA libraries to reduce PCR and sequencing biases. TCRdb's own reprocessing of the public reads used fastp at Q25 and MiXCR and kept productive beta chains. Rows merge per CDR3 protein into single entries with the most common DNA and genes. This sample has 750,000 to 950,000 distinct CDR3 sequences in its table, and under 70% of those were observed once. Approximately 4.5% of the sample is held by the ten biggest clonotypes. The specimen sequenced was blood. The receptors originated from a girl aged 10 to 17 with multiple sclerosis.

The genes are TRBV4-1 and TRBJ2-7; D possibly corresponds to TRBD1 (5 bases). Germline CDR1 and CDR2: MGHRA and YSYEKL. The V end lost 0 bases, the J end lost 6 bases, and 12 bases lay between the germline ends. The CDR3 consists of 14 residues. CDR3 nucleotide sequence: TGCGCCAGCAGCCAAGACCAGGGTAGGGGCGAGCAGTACTTC. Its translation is CASSQDQGRGEQYF.

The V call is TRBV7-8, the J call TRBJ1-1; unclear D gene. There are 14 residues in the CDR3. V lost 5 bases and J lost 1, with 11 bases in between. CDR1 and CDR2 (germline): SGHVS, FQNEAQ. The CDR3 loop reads CASSPPMRNTEAFF. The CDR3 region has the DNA TGTGCCAGCAGCCCCCCTATGAGGAACACTGAAGCTTTCTTT.

CDR3 DNA sequence: TGTGCCTCCTTTTCCGATCGCCGGCGGGACACTGAAGCTTTCTTT. It yields the protein CASFSDRRRDTEAFF. The rearrangement uses TRBV6-5 and TRBJ1-1; no definite D call. CDR3 length: 15 residues. V was cut by 11 bases and J by 3 bases, with 22 bases left in between. Germline CDR1 is MNHEY and CDR2 is SVGAGI.

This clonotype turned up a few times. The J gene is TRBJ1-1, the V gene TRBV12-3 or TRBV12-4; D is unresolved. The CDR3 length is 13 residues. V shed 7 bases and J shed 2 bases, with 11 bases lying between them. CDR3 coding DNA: TGTGCCAGCACCCTACGGGCCAACACTGAAGCTTTCTTT. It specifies CASTLRANTEAFF.

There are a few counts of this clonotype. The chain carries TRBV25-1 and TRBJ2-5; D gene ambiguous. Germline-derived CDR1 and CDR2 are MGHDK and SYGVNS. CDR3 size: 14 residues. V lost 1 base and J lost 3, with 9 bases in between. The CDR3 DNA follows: TGTGCCAGCAGTGAATTGAGACCAAAAGAGACCCAGTACTTC. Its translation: CASSELRPKETQYF. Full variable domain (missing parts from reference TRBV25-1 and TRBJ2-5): EADIYQTPRYLVIGTGKKITLECSQTMGHDKMYWYQQDPGMELHLIHYSYGVNSTEKGDLSSESTVSRIRTEHFPLTLESARPSHTSQYLCASSELRPKETQYFGPGTRLLVL.

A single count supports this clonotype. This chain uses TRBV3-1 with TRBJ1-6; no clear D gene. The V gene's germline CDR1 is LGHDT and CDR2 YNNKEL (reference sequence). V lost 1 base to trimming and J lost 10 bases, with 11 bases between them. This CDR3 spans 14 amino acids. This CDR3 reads CASSQAEGNSPLHF. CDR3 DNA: TGTGCCAGCAGCCAAGCCGAAGGGAACTCACCCCTCCACTTT.

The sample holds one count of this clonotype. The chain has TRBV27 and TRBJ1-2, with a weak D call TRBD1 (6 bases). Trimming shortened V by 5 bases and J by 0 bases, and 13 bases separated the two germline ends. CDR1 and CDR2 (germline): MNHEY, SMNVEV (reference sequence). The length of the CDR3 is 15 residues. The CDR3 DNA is TGTGCCAGCAGTCCCTCGACAGGAGCTAACTATGGCTACACCTTC. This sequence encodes CASSPSTGANYGYTF.

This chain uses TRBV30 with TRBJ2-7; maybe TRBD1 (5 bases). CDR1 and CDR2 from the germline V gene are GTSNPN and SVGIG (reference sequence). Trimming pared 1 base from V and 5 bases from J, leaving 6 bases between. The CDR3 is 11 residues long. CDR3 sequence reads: CAWSEGNEQYF. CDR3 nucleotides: TGTGCCTGGAGTGAGGGGAACGAGCAGTACTTC. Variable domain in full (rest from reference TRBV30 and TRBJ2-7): SQTIHQWPATLVQPVGSPLSLECTVEGTSNPNLYWYRQAAGRGLQLLFYSVGIGQISSEVPQNLSASRPQDRQFILSSKKLLLSDSGFYLCAWSEGNEQYFGPGTRLTVT.

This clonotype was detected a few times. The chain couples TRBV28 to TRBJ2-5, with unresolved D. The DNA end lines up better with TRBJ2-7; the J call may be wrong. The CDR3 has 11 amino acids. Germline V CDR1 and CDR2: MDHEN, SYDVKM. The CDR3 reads CASSFRDEQYF. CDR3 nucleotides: TGTGCCAGCAGTTTTCGGGACGAGCAGTACTTC.

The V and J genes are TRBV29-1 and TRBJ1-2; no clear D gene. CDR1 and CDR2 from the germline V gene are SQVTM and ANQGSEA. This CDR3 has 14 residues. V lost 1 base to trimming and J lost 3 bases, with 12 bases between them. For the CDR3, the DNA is TGCAGCGTTGAAGGGAGAGGGAGCTACTATGGCTACACCTTC. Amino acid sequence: CSVEGRGSYYGYTF.

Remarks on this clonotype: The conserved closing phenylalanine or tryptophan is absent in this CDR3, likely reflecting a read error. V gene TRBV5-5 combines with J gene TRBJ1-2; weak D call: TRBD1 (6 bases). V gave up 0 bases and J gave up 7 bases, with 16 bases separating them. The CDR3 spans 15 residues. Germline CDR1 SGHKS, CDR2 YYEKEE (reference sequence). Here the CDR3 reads CASSLEGQGFAGYTV. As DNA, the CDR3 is TGTGCCAGCAGCTTGGAAGGCCAGGGGTTTGCTGGCTACACCGTC.

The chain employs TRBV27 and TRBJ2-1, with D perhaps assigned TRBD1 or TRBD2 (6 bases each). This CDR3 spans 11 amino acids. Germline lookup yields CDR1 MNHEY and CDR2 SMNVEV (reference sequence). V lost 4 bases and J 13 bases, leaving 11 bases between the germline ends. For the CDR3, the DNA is TGTGCCAGCAGTTCTCGGGGGCGACAGTTCTTC. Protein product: CASSSRGRQFF.

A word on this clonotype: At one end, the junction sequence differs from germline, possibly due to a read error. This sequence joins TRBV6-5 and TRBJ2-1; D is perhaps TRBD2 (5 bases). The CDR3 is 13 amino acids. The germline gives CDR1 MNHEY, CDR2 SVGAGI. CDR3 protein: CASSYSIFQERYF. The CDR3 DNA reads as TGTGCCAGCAGTTACTCAATCTTCCAAGAGCGGTACTTC.

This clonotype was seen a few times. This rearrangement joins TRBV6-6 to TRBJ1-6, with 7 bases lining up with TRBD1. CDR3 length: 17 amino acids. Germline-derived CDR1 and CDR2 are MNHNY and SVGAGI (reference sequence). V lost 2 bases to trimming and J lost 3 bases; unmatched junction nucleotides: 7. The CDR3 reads CASSYGDREVYNSPLHF. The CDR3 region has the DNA TGTGCCAGCAGTTACGGGGACAGAGAAGTCTATAATTCACCCCTCCACTTT.

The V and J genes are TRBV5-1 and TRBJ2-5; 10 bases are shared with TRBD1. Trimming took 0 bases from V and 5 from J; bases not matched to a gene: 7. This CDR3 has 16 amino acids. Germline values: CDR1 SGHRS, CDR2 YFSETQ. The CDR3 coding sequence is TGCGCCAGCAGCTTGGCCCTGACAGGGGGCTTGGAGACCCAGTACTTC. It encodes CASSLALTGGLETQYF.

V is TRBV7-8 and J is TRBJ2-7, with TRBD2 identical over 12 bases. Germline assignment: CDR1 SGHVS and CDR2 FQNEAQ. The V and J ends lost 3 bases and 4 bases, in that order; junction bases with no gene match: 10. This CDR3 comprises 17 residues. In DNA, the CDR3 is TGTGCCAGCAGCTTCAGACTAGCGGGAGCGATTTCATACGAGCAGTACTTC. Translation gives CASSFRLAGAISYEQYF.

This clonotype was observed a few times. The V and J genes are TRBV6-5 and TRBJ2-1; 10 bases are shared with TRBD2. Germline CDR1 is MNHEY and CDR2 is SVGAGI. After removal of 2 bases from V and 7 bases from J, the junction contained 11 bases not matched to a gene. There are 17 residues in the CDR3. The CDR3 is CASSYAGAGGPLNEQFF. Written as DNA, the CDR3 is TGTGCCAGCAGTTACGCGGGAGCGGGAGGGCCTTTGAATGAGCAGTTCTTC.

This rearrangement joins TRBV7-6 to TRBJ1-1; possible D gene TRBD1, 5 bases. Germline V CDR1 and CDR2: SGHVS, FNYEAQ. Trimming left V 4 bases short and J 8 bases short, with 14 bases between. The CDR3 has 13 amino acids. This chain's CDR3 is CASSSRGEIEAFF. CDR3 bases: TGTGCCAGCAGCTCCCGAGGGGAGATCGAAGCTTTCTTT.

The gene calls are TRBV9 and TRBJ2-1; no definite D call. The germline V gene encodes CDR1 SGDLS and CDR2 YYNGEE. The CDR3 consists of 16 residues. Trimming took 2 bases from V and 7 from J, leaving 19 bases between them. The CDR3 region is CASSVRRQLGGNEQFF. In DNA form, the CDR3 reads TGTGCCAGCAGCGTTCGGCGGCAGTTAGGCGGTAATGAGCAGTTCTTC. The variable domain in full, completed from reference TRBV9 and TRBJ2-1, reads DSGVTQTPKHLITATGQRVTLRCSPRSGDLSVYWYQQSLDQGLQFLIQYYNGEERAKGNILERFSAQQFPDLHSELNLSSLELGDSALYFCASSVRRQLGGNEQFFGPGTRLTVL.

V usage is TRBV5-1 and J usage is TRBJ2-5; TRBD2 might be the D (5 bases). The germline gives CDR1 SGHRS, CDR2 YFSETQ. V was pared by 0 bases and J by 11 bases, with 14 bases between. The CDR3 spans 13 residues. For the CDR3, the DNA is TGCGCCAGCAGCTTGGAATCGGGGTTGTGGCAGTACTTC. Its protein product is CASSLESGLWQYF.

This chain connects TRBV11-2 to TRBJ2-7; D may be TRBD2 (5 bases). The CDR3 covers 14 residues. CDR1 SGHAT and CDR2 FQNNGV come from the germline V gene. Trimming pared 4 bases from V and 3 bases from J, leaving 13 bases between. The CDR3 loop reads CASSSGEHLYEQYF. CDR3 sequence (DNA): TGTGCCAGCAGCTCCGGGGAACATCTCTACGAGCAGTACTTC. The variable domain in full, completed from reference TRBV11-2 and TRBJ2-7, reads EAGVAQSPRYKIIEKRQSVAFWCNPISGHATLYWYQQILGQGPKLLIQFQNNGVVDDSQLPKDRFSAERLKGVDSTLKIQPAKLEDSAVYLCASSSGEHLYEQYFGPGTRLTVT.

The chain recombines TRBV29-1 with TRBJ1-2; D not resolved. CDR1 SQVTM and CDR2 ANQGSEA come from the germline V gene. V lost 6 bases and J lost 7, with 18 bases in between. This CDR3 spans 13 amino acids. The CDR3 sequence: CSVGWAGTIGYTF. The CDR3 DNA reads TGCAGCGTAGGGTGGGCAGGAACTATTGGCTACACCTTC. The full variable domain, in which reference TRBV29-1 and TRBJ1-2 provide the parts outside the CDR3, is SAVISQKPSRDICQRGTSLTIQCQVDSQVTMMFWYRQQPGQSLTLIATANQGSEATYESGFVIDKFPISRPNLTFSTLTVSNMSPEDSSIYLCSVGWAGTIGYTFGSGTRLTVV.

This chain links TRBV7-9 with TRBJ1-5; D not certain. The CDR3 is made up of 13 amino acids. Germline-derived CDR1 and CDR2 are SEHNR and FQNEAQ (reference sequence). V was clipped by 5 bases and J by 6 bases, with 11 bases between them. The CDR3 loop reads CASSATAGQPQHF. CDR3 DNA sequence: TGTGCCAGCAGCGCGACGGCTGGTCAGCCCCAGCATTTT.

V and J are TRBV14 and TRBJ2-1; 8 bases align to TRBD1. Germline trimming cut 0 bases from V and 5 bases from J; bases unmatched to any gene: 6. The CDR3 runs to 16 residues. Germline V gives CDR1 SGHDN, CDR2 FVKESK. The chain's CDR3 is CASSQEPGQGDNEQFF. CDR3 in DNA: TGTGCCAGCAGCCAAGAACCTGGACAGGGAGACAATGAGCAGTTCTTC.

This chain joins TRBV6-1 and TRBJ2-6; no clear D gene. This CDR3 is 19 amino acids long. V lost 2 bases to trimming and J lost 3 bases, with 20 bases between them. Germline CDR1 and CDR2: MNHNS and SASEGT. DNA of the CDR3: TGTGCCAGCAGTGAATCCCCTCCCCAGGTTTTGCATGGGGCCAACGTCCTGACTTTC. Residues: CASSESPPQVLHGANVLTF.

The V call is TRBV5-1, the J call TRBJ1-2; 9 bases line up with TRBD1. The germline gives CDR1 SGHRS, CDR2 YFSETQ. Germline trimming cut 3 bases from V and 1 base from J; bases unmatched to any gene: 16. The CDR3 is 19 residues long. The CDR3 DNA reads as TGCGCCAGCAGCTACACACCGACCGGGACAGGGAGTATTAACTATGGCTACACCTTC. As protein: CASSYTPTGTGSINYGYTF.